Following are 12 T cell receptor beta chains from one sample sequenced in a study of T-cell reconstitution after alpha-beta-depleted transplantation in children. Unique molecular identifiers were incorporated during preparation of the TCRbeta library. TCRdb itself ran the PCR reads through MiXCR, one entry per CDR3 protein. Here the sample spans approximately 490,000 distinct CDR3 sequences, 12% being singletons. Sequenced material: PBMCs from the stem cell graft donor, taken from the stem cell graft. The receptor source for this set is a human donor who donated a stem cell graft to a child with combined immunodeficiency.

V gene TRBV6-5 combines with J gene TRBJ1-3; D unresolved. CDR1 is MNHEY, CDR2 SVGAGI, per germline. V was shortened by 3 bases and J by 3 bases, with 12 bases between the two germline ends. CDR3 size: 15 residues. CDR3 sequence (DNA): TGTGCCAGCAGTTATCGGGATAGGGTTGGAAACACCATATATTTT. This translates into CASSYRDRVGNTIYF.

This rearrangement joins TRBV4-2 to TRBJ2-2; no firm D call. The ends were cut back, 5 bases at V and 7 bases at J, with 8 bases in the middle. The CDR3 sequence is 12 residues long. Germline V gene lookup returns CDR1 LGHNA and CDR2 YNFKEQ. The CDR3 loop is CASSGLSGELFF. The CDR3 DNA reads TGTGCCAGCAGCGGCCTTAGCGGGGAGCTGTTTTTT.

In its sample, this clonotype was seen many times. The genes are TRBV9 and TRBJ1-2, with a possible D match to TRBD1 (6 bases). This CDR3 is built from 15 residues. Trimming removed 7 bases from V and 2 bases from J, with 18 bases in between. CDR1 is SGDLS and CDR2 is YYNGEE in the germline V gene. CDR3 nucleotide sequence: TGTGCCAGCGCGGGGGCGTCAACTTTCAACTATGGCTACACCTTC. Amino acid sequence: CASAGASTFNYGYTF.

The V and J genes are TRBV5-1 and TRBJ2-5; 11 bases line up with TRBD1. The V gene end was trimmed by 4 bases and the J gene end by 7 bases; junction bases not matched to a gene: 9. Germline V gene data show CDR1 as SGHRS and CDR2 as YFSETQ. The CDR3 runs 15 residues. CDR3 sequence: CASSLRTGGEVTQYF. The CDR3 DNA follows: TGCGCCAGCAGCCTTAGGACAGGGGGCGAAGTGACCCAGTACTTC.

The V and J genes are TRBV5-1 and TRBJ2-7; possibly TRBD2 for D (7 bases). CDR1 is SGHRS and CDR2 is YFSETQ in the germline V gene. This CDR3 contains 14 residues. The V gene lost 5 bases and the J gene lost 5 bases, with 17 bases spanning the gap. The CDR3 is CASRALGGAHEQYF. The CDR3 DNA follows: TGCGCCAGCAGGGCACTGGGGGGGGCCCACGAGCAGTACTTC.

Many counts were recorded for this clonotype. The V and J genes are TRBV15 and TRBJ2-7; D possibly corresponds to TRBD2 (6 bases). The CDR3 contains 15 residues. Deletions cut 0 bases from V and 4 bases from J, with 13 bases between. Germline V gives CDR1 LNHNV, CDR2 YYDKDF (reference sequence). The CDR3 DNA reads TGTGCCACCAGCAGAGATCCCGGGACTTATTACGAGCAGTACTTC. Protein product: CATSRDPGTYYEQYF.

The V and J genes are TRBV7-9 and TRBJ2-4; D perhaps matches TRBD1 (5 bases). Germline CDR1 and CDR2: SEHNR and FQNEAQ (reference sequence). The V end was cut by 6 bases, the J end by 1 base, with 7 bases between. The CDR3 length is 13 residues. The CDR3 DNA sequence: TGTGCCAGCAGGAAGGGGGCCAAAAACATTCAGTACTTC. It yields the protein CASRKGAKNIQYF.

This clonotype has a count of ten or more. J is TRBJ1-6 and V is TRBV3-1; no firm D call. The CDR3 totals 14 residues. The germline V gene has CDR1 LGHDT and CDR2 YNNKEL (reference sequence). V dropped 0 bases and J dropped 13 bases, with 13 bases sitting between them. CDR3 sequence (DNA): TGTGCCAGCAGCCAAGATCCGGGTCGACTTCCCCTCCACTTT. It encodes CASSQDPGRLPLHF.

Worth noting for this clonotype: This may stem from a read error, because a much larger clone lies one nucleotide away. Since no conserved phenylalanine or tryptophan closes the CDR3, a read error is the likely cause. The V call is TRBV29-1, the J call TRBJ1-1, with 7 bases lining up with TRBD1. The CDR3 runs to 15 residues. Germline V lookup: CDR1 SQVTM, CDR2 ANQGSEA. The trim removed 5 bases at V and 3 bases at J, leaving 12 bases unmatched. The chain's CDR3 is CSVRLQGIRYTEAFC. In DNA form, the CDR3 reads TGCAGCGTTCGCTTACAGGGGATTAGGTACACTGAAGCTTTCTGT.

This clonotype was picked up many times. The chain recombines TRBV6-5 with TRBJ2-1; D could derive from TRBD1 or TRBD2 (5 bases each). V shed 4 bases and J shed 5 bases, with 21 bases lying between them. This CDR3 contains 17 residues. The germline V gene has CDR1 MNHEY and CDR2 SVGAGI. The CDR3 spells CASSSTWGSREHNEQFF. CDR3 DNA: TGTGCCAGCAGTTCAACGTGGGGGAGTAGGGAGCACAATGAGCAGTTCTTC.

V gene TRBV20-1 combines with J gene TRBJ2-5; 11 bases line up with TRBD2. Germline V gene sequence: CDR1 DFQATT, CDR2 SNEGSKA (reference sequence). V shed 7 bases, J shed 4 bases, and the junction held 5 bases outside the gene matches. The CDR3 loop spans 13 amino acids. This chain's CDR3 is CSVRGTSGETQYF. In DNA, the CDR3 is TGCAGTGTTCGCGGGACTAGCGGAGAGACCCAGTACTTC.

This clonotype occurred a few times. The rearrangement links TRBV20-1 to TRBJ1-4; unclear D gene. This CDR3 has 12 amino acids. The V gene lost 1 base and the J gene lost 10 bases, with 10 bases spanning the gap. Germline V CDR1 and CDR2: DFQATT, SNEGSKA (reference sequence). The CDR3 DNA is TGCAGTGCTAGAGTCCGGGGTGGAAAACTGTTTTTT. Translated: CSARVRGGKLFF.